This T cell receptor (beta chain) was observed in a study of beta chain features in type 1 diabetes. Study details: Patients did not differ from healthy donors in age, gender or cell yield.

cDNA synthesis used the whole RNA isolate, giving expressed TCRB sequences. Produced via immunoSEQ multiplex PCR; TCRdb's table is partial and in-frame only. The sample consists of just under 150,000 clones, about an eighth of them appearing once. Regarding the study as a whole: There was a moderate but significant shortening of TCRB CDR3s in all four CD4+ subsets of Type 1 diabetes patients.

About this clone itself: Its antigen is as yet unknown.

Germline assignment: CDR1 GTSNPN and CDR2 SVGIG (reference sequence). The CDR3 has 12 residues. With V trimmed by 3 bases and J by 8 bases, 5 bases remained unmatched. CD4+ cells of the naive, central memory, regulatory and stem cell-like memory types were sorted via CD45RO/CCR7/CD25/CD127/CD95/CD27. Each of the sorted populations had a purity greater than 95%. Sequenced material: central memory CD4+ T cells from blood. The J gene is TRBJ1-2, the V gene TRBV30, with 8 positions matching TRBD1. The source of this sequence is a man younger than 35 with type 1 diabetes. The CDR3 is CAWSNDRGGYTF. CDR3 DNA: TGTGCCTGGAGCAATGACAGGGGAGGCTACACCTTC.